This T cell receptor (beta chain) was identified during a study of cytomegalovirus exposure and HLA in healthy donors. PCR primers comprised 60 Vbeta and 13 Jbeta primers. The protocol was immunoSEQ multiplex PCR, while the TCRdb copy is restricted to in-frame clones and leaves out a portion. This table has under 200,000 clones, around 79% appearing once. Study outcomes and limitations: Researchers reported from a later analysis that most CMV-associated TCR beta chains appeared HLA-restricted. There were reportedly fewer N-insertions in an Asian-associated ancestry cluster than the approximately 700-donor mean, in a later analysis.

This clone was recorded only once. Its antigen is as yet unknown. This receptor was taken from a woman aged 45 to 65 in good health and CMV-seronegative. Sequenced material: PBMCs.

The DNA of the CDR3 is TGTGCCAGCAGCTTAGGGGCGCCCCTAGCGGGGGGGCCGAATGAGCAGTTCTTC. This translates into CASSLGAPLAGGPNEQFF. This chain connects TRBV11-3 to TRBJ2-1; 12 nucleotides match TRBD2. CDR3 length: 18 residues. V shed 1 base, J shed 7 bases, and the junction held 11 bases outside the gene matches. The V gene's germline CDR1 is SGHNT and CDR2 YENEEA.